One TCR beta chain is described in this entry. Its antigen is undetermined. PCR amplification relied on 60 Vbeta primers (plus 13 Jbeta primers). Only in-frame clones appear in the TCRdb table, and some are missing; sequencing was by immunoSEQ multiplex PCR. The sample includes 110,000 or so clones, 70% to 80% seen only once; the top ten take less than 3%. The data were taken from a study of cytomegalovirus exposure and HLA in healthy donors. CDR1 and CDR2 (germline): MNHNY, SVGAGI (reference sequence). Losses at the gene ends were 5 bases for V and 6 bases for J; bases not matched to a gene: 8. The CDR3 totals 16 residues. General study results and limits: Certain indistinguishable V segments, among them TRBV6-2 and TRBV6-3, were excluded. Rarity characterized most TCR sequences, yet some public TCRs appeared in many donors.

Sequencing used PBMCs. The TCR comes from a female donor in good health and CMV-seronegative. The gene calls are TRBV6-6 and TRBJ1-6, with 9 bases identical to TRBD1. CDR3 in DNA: TGTGCCAGCAGTCAGGGACAGGGATGGAGTAATTCACCCCTCCACTTT. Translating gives CASSQGQGWSNSPLHF.